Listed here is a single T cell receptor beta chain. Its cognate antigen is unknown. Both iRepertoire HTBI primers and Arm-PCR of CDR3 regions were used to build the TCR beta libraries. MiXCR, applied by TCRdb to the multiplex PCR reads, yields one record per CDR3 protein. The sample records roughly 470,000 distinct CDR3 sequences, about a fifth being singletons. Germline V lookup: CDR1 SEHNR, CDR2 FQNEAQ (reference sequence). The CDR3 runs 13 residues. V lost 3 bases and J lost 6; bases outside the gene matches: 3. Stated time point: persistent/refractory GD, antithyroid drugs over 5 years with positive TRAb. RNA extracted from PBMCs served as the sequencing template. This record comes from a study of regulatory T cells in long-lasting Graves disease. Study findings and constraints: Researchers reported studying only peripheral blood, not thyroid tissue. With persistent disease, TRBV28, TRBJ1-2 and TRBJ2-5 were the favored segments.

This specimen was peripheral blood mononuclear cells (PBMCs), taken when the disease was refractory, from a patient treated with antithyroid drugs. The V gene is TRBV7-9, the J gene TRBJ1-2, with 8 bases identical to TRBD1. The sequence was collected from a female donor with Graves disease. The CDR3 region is CASSFGTGDGYTF. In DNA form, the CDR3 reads TGTGCCAGCAGCTTCGGGACAGGAGATGGCTACACCTTC.